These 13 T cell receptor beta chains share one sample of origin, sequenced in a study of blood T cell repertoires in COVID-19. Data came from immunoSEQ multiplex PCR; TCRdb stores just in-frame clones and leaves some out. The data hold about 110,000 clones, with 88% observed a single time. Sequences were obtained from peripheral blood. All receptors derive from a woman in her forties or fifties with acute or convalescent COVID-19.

The CDR3 DNA is TGTGCCAGCAGTGGGGGACAGATCTACGAGCAGTACTTC. This gives the protein CASSGGQIYEQYF. The J gene is TRBJ2-7, the V gene TRBV2, with 7 nucleotides matching TRBD1. This CDR3 region has 13 residues. Germline trimming cut 4 bases from V and 3 bases from J; bases unmatched to any gene: 3. The germline CDR1 and CDR2 sequences are SNHLY and FYNNEI.

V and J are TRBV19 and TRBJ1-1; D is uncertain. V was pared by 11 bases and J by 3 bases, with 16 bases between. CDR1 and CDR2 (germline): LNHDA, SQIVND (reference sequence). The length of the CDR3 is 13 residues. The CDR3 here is CASTRRQDTEAFF. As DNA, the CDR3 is TGTGCCTCGACCCGGAGGCAGGACACTGAAGCTTTCTTT.

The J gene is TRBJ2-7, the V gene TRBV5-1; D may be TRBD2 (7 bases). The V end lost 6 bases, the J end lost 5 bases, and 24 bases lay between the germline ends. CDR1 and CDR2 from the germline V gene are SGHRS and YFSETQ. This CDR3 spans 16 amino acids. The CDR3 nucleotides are TGCGCCAGCACCCCCTCCCTAGGGGGAGGGTCGGACGAGCAGTACTTC. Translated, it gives CASTPSLGGGSDEQYF.

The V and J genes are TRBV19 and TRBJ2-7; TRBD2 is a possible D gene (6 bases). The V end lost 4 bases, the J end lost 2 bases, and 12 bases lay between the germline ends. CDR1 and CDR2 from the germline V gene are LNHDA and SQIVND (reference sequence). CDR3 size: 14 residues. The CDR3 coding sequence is TGTGCCAGTAGTACCGGGACGGGAGCCTACGAGCAGTACTTC. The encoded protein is CASSTGTGAYEQYF.

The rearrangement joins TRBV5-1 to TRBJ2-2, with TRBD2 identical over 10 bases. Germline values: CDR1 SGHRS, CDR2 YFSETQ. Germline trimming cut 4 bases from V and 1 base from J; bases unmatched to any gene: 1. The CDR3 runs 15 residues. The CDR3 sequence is CASSRLAGNTGELFF. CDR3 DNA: TGCGCCAGCAGCCGACTAGCGGGGAACACCGGGGAGCTGTTTTTT.

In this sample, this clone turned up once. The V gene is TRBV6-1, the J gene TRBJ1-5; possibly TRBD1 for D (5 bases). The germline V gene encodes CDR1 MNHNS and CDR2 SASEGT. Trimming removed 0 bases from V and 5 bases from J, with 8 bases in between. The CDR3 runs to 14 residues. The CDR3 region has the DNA TGTGCCAGCAGTGAAGCGGGGCAGCATCAGCCCCAGCATTTT. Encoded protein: CASSEAGQHQPQHF.

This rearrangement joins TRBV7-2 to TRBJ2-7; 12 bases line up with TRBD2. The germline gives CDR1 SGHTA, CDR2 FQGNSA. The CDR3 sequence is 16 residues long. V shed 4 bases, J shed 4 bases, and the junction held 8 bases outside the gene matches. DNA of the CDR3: TGTGCCAGCAGCTCACTAGCGGGAGGCCAACTTTACGAGCAGTACTTC. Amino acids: CASSSLAGGQLYEQYF.

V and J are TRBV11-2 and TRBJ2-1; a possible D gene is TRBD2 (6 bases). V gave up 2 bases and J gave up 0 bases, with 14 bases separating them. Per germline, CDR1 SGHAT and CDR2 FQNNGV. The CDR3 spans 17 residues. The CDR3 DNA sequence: TGTGCCAGCAGCTTACGTCCGGGACTGAGCTCCTACAATGAGCAGTTCTTC. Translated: CASSLRPGLSSYNEQFF. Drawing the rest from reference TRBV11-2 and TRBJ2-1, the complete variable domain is EAGVAQSPRYKIIEKRQSVAFWCNPISGHATLYWYQQILGQGPKLLIQFQNNGVVDDSQLPKDRFSAERLKGVDSTLKIQPAKLEDSAVYLCASSLRPGLSSYNEQFFGPGTRLTVL.

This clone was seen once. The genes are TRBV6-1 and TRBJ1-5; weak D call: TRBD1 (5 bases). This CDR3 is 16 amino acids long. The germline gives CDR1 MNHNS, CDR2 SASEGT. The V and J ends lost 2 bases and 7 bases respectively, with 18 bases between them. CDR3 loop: CASSERVRRGTQPQHF. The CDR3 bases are TGTGCCAGCAGTGAACGGGTAAGGCGGGGGACCCAGCCCCAGCATTTT.

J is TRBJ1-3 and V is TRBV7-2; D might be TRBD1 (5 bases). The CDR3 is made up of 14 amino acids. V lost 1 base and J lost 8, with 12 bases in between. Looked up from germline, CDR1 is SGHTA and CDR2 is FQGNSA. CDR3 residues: CASSLDRRRDTIYF. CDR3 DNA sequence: TGTGCCAGCAGCTTAGACAGGCGGAGAGACACCATATATTTT.

The CDR3 DNA sequence: TGTGCCAGCAGCTTAAGACCCCCGGGCGGGGAGCTGTTTTTT. Protein sequence: CASSLRPPGGELFF. V gene TRBV13 combines with J gene TRBJ2-2; D gene ambiguous. CDR1 and CDR2 (germline): PRHDT, FYEKMQ (reference sequence). Trimming took 2 bases from V and 7 from J, leaving 11 bases between them. The CDR3 is 14 residues long.

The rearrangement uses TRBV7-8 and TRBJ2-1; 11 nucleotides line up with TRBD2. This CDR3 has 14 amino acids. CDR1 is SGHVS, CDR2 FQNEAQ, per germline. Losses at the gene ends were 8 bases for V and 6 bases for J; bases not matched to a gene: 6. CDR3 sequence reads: CASSRLAGPNEQFF. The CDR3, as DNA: TGTGCCAGCTCGAGACTAGCGGGACCCAATGAGCAGTTCTTC.

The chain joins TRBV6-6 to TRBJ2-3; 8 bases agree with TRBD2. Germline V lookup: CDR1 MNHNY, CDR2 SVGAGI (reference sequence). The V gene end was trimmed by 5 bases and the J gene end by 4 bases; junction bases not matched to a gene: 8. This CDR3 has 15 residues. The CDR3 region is CASSTAGDLADTQYF. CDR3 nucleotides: TGTGCCAGCAGTACAGCGGGAGATCTTGCAGATACGCAGTATTTT.